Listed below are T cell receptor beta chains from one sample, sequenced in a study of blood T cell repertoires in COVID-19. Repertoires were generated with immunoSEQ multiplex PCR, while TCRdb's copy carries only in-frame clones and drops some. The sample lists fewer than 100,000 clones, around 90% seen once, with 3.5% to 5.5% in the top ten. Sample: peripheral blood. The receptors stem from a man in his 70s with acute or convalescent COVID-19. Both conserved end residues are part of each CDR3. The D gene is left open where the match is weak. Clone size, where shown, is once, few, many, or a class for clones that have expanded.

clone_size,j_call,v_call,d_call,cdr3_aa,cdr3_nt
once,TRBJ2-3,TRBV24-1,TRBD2,CATSDSRVAGVTDTQYF,TGTGCCACCAGTGACTCCCGGGTAGCGGGGGTTACAGATACGCAGTATTTT
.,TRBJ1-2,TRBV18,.,CASATPGTYYGYTF,TGTGCCAGCGCAACCCCGGGGACATATTATGGCTACACCTTC
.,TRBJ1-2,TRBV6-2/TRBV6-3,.,CASSSDSYGYTF,TGTGCCAGCAGTTCGGACAGTTATGGCTACACCTTC
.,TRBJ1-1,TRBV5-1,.,CASSYRVNTEAFF,TGCGCCAGCAGCTACAGGGTAAACACTGAAGCTTTCTTT
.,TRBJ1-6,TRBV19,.,CASSTSVGAVESPLHF,TGTGCCAGTAGTACCAGTGTGGGGGCGGTTGAATCACCCCTCCACTTT
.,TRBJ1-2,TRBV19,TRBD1,CASSTDRGSNYGYTF,TGTGCCAGTAGTACCGACAGGGGAAGTAACTATGGCTACACCTTC
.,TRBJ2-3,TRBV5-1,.,CASSLSVSDTDTQYF,TGCGCCAGCAGCTTGTCTGTGAGCGACACAGATACGCAGTATTTT
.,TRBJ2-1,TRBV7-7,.,CASSRNSGETRQFF,TGTGCTAGCAGCCGGAATTCAGGGGAGACACGGCAGTTCTTC
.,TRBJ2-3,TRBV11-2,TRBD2,CASSLGFRGGSDTQYF,TGTGCCAGCAGCTTAGGGTTTCGCGGGGGGTCGGATACGCAGTATTTT
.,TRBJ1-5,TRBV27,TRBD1,CASSPQQGSNQPQHF,TGTGCCAGCAGTCCGCAACAGGGGAGCAATCAGCCCCAGCATTTT
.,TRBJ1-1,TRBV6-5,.,CASSPTLNTEAFF,TGTGCCAGCAGTCCTACCCTGAACACTGAAGCTTTCTTT
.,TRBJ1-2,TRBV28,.,CASSPPGGDYGYTF,TGTGCCAGCAGCCCCCCGGGAGGTGACTATGGCTACACCTTC
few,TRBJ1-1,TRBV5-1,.,CASSPGWGESTEAFF,TGCGCCAGCAGCCCGGGTTGGGGCGAGAGCACTGAAGCTTTCTTT
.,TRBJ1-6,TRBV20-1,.,CSASWGGPGALHF,TGCAGTGCTAGTTGGGGAGGCCCTGGGGCCCTCCACTTT
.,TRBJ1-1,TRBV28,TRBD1,CASSPRTGLRTEAFF,TGTGCCAGCAGTCCCCGGACAGGGCTAAGGACTGAAGCTTTCTTT
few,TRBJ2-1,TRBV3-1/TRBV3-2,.,CASRDPGSRNEQFF,TGTGCCAGCAGGGACCCGGGGTCTCGCAATGAGCAGTTCTTC
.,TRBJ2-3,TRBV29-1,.,CSAGTTPTDTQYF,TGCAGTGCCGGGACAACCCCCACAGATACGCAGTATTTT
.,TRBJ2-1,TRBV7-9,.,CASSLVTGNRDTNEQFF,TGTGCCAGCAGCTTAGTTACAGGGAATCGCGACACCAATGAGCAGTTCTTC
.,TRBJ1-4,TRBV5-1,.,CASRTARVDNEKLFF,TGCGCCAGCAGGACAGCCAGGGTTGATAATGAAAAACTGTTTTTT
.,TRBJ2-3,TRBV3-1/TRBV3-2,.,CASSQGRGIRDTQYF,TGTGCCAGCAGCCAAGGCAGGGGAATAAGAGATACGCAGTATTTT
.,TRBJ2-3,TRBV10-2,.,CASRPAGATDTQYF,TGCGCCAGCCGACCGGCGGGGGCCACAGATACGCAGTATTTT
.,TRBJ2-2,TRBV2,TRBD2,CASSLPGLAFSGELFF,TGTGCCAGCAGTCTACCGGGACTAGCGTTTTCCGGGGAGCTGTTTTTT
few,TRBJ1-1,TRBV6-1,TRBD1,CASSELTGEAEAFF,TGTGCCAGCAGTGAACTGACAGGGGAAGCTGAAGCTTTCTTT
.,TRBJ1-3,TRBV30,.,CAWGRSNSGNTIYF,TGTGCCTGGGGGAGAAGCAACTCTGGAAACACCATATATTTT
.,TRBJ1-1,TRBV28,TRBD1,CASSLGGQGARTEAFF,TGTGCCAGCAGTTTAGGGGGACAGGGGGCGCGGACTGAAGCTTTCTTT
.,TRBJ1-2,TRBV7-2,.,CASSPLRSGIYGYTF,TGTGCCAGCAGCCCCTTACGGTCGGGAATCTATGGCTACACCTTC
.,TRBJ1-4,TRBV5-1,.,CASSLDSSNEKLFF,TGCGCCAGCAGCTTGGACAGTTCTAATGAAAAACTGTTTTTT
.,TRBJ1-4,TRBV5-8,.,CASRNPQGSYEKLFF,TGTGCCAGCAGGAACCCTCAGGGTTCTTATGAAAAACTGTTTTTT